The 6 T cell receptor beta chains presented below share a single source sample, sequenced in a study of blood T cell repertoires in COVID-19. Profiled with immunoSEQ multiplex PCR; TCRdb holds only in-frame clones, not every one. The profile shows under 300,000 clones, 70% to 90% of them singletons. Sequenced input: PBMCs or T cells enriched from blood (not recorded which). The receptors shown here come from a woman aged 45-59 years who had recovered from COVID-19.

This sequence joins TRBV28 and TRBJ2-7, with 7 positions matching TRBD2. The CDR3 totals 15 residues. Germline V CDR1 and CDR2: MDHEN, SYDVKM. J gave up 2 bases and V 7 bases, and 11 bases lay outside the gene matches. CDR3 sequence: CASTGEASGTYEQYF. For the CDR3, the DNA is TGTGCCAGCACCGGCGAGGCTAGCGGAACCTACGAGCAGTACTTC.

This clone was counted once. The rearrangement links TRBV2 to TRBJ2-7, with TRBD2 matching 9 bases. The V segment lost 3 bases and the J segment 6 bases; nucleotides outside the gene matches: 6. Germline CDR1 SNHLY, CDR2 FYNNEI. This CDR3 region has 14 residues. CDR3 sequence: CASSDLAGGPEQYF. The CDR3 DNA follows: TGTGCCAGCAGTGATTTGGCGGGAGGGCCCGAGCAGTACTTC.

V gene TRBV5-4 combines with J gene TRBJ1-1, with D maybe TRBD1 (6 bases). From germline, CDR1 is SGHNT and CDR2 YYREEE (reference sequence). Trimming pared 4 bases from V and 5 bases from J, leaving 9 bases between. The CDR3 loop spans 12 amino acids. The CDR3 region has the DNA TGTGCCAGCAGCATCGACAGGACTGAAGCTTTCTTT. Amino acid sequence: CASSIDRTEAFF.

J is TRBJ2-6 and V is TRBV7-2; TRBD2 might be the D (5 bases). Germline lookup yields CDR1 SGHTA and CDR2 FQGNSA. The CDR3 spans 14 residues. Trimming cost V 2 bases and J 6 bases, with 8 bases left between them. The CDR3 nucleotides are TGTGCCAGCAGCTTATACCGGGAGGCCAACGTCCTGACTTTC. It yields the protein CASSLYREANVLTF.

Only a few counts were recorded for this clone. CDR3 residues: CASTGGLYYEQYF. The CDR3, as DNA: TGTGCCAGCACTGGAGGGCTCTACTACGAGCAGTACTTC. This chain joins TRBV2 and TRBJ2-7; maybe TRBD2 (6 bases). The CDR3 length is 13 residues. Germline-derived CDR1 and CDR2 are SNHLY and FYNNEI. Trimming cost V 7 bases and J 3 bases, with 13 bases left between them.

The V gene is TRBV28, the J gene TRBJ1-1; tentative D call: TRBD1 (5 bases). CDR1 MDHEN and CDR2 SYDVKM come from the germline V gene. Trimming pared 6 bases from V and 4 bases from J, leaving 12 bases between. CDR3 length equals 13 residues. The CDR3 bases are TGTGCCAGCAGGGGGCCGTTGGGCACTGAAGCTTTCTTT. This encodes CASRGPLGTEAFF.